These 25 T cell receptor beta chains share one sample of origin, sequenced in a study of identical twins. Each CDR3 protein is one row after TCRdb ran MiXCR on the 5' RACE reads. The sample holds 240,000 or so distinct CDR3 sequences, about 10% seen once. Sample: memory T cells sorted from blood. These receptors were obtained from a man over 45 in good health.

The chain links TRBV11-1 to TRBJ2-7, with D possibly matching TRBD1 (5 bases). Germline V gene lookup returns CDR1 SGHAT and CDR2 FQDESV (reference sequence). The V and J ends lost 5 bases and 1 base respectively, with 15 bases between them. This CDR3 has 15 amino acids. The CDR3 DNA reads as TGTGCCAGCAGCAGTACACAGGCGTCTTCCTACGAGCAGTACTTC. Protein product: CASSSTQASSYEQYF.

This clonotype has more than one count but fewer than ten. This sequence joins TRBV27 and TRBJ2-6; TRBD1 aligns across 7 bases. CDR1 and CDR2 (germline): MNHEY, SMNVEV (reference sequence). CDR3 length: 18 residues. Trimming cost V 4 bases and J 0 bases; bases outside gene matches: 9. In DNA, the CDR3 is TGTGCCAGCAGTTCTTACAGGGGATTTAGCTCTGGGGCCAACGTCCTGACTTTC. As protein: CASSSYRGFSSGANVLTF.

This clonotype was recorded at least ten times. The chain combines TRBV7-2 with TRBJ2-1; 14 bases line up with TRBD2. V trimming: 5 bases; J trimming: 7 bases; junction bases outside the gene matches: 4. Germline V CDR1 and CDR2: SGHTA, FQGNSA. The CDR3 totals 15 residues. The CDR3 bases are TGTGCCAGCAGCCAATGGACTAGCGGGAGGAATGAGCAGTTCTTC. Residues: CASSQWTSGRNEQFF.

This clonotype was observed a handful of times. In DNA, the CDR3 is TGTGCCAGCAGCAGACGAGGAAGTCGGACTGAAGCTTTCTTT. Encoded protein: CASSRRGSRTEAFF. This rearrangement joins TRBV21-1 to TRBJ1-1. TRBV21-1 is reported as a pseudogene. The CDR3 loop spans 14 amino acids.

In its sample, this clonotype was seen many times. The chain recombines TRBV29-1 with TRBJ2-6, with D possibly matching TRBD1 (6 bases). Trimming left V 6 bases short and J 4 bases short, with 10 bases between. The germline CDR1 and CDR2 sequences are SQVTM and ANQGSEA. The CDR3 covers 13 residues. As DNA, the CDR3 is TGCAGCGTCAGGGGTGCCGGGGCCAACGTCCTGACTTTC. This sequence encodes CSVRGAGANVLTF.

The CDR3 reads CASSQEPDRALGYGYTF. Written as DNA, the CDR3 is TGTGCCAGCAGCCAAGAACCGGACAGGGCATTGGGCTATGGCTACACCTTC. The chain employs TRBV3-1 and TRBJ1-2, with TRBD1 matching over 8 bases. This CDR3 has 17 residues. Looked up from germline, CDR1 is LGHDT and CDR2 is YNNKEL (reference sequence). Germline trimming cut 0 bases from V and 4 bases from J; bases unmatched to any gene: 10.

The V gene is TRBV2, the J gene TRBJ2-1, with TRBD1 matching over 9 bases. The length of the CDR3 is 12 residues. V lost 9 bases and J lost 9; bases outside the gene matches: 6. Germline V gene sequence: CDR1 SNHLY, CDR2 FYNNEI. The CDR3 DNA reads TGTGCCAGGGGGACAGGGAATGCTGAGCAGTTCTTC. Protein product: CARGTGNAEQFF.

The DNA for the CDR3 is TGCGCCAGCAGTCAATACTCCCCCCTAGCGGGATTTAAGAATGAGCAGTTCTTC. This translates into CASSQYSPLAGFKNEQFF. The chain employs TRBV4-1 and TRBJ2-1, with TRBD2 matching 9 bases. Germline trimming cut 6 bases from V and 7 bases from J; bases unmatched to any gene: 19. Germline lookup yields CDR1 MGHRA and CDR2 YSYEKL. This CDR3 region has 18 residues.

This sequence joins TRBV3-1 and TRBJ2-1; 8 nucleotides align to TRBD2. The CDR3 runs 16 residues. CDR1 is LGHDT, CDR2 YNNKEL, per germline (reference sequence). Germline trimming cut 8 bases from V and 1 base from J; bases unmatched to any gene: 10. CDR3 DNA: TGTGCCAGCCAGCTAACGGGAGGGAGGTCCTACAATGAGCAGTTCTTC. Residues: CASQLTGGRSYNEQFF.

This chain joins TRBV28 and TRBJ1-5; possibly TRBD1 for D (5 bases). This CDR3 is built from 15 residues. Germline values: CDR1 MDHEN, CDR2 SYDVKM. Deletions cut 2 bases from V and 5 bases from J, with 13 bases between. This CDR3 is CASSLGTPAYQPQHF. The DNA of the CDR3 is TGTGCCAGCAGTTTAGGGACTCCAGCGTATCAGCCCCAGCATTTT.

V usage is TRBV18 and J usage is TRBJ2-7; TRBD1 is a possible D gene (6 bases). The germline V gene encodes CDR1 KGHSH and CDR2 LQKENI. The ends were cut back, 3 bases at V and 5 bases at J, with 14 bases in the middle. The CDR3 sequence is 14 residues long. The CDR3 DNA reads TGTGCCAGCTCACCGTGGGACACCCTTCACGAGCAGTACTTC. It encodes CASSPWDTLHEQYF.

The chain recombines TRBV18 with TRBJ1-1, with 7 bases that match TRBD1. The V gene end was trimmed by 3 bases and the J gene end by 5 bases; junction bases not matched to a gene: 3. The germline V gene encodes CDR1 KGHSH and CDR2 LQKENI. The CDR3 spans 13 residues. CDR3 in DNA: TGTGCCAGCTCACCGTCACAGGGGACTGAAGCTTTCTTT. Residues: CASSPSQGTEAFF.

There are many counts of this clonotype. The chain recombines TRBV10-3 with TRBJ2-4, with D perhaps matching TRBD1 (7 bases). The CDR3 runs 16 residues. V dropped 0 bases and J dropped 4 bases, with 13 bases sitting between them. The germline V gene has CDR1 ENHRY and CDR2 SYGVKD. The CDR3 protein is CAISESVGGQKNIQYF. In nucleotides, the CDR3 is TGTGCCATCAGTGAGTCGGTCGGGGGACAGAAAAACATTCAGTACTTC.

This clonotype has at least ten counts. The chain joins TRBV3-1 to TRBJ2-7; D not certain. The CDR3 runs to 13 residues. Trimming pared 4 bases from V and 10 bases from J, leaving 17 bases between. Per the germline V gene, CDR1 is LGHDT and CDR2 is YNNKEL (reference sequence). CDR3 sequence reads: CASSPASRSLQYF. CDR3 nucleotide sequence: TGTGCCAGCAGCCCCGCGTCGCGATCGTTACAGTACTTC.

This clonotype was counted many times. The CDR3 region has the DNA TGTGCCAGCAGGGATGGTCTAGCGGCCTACGAGCAGTACTTC. Translation gives CASRDGLAAYEQYF. The chain has TRBV12-3 or TRBV12-4 and TRBJ2-7; 7 nucleotides agree with TRBD2. The V segment lost 6 bases and the J segment 2 bases; nucleotides outside the gene matches: 7. The CDR3 consists of 14 residues.

This clonotype was seen repeatedly, ten times or more. The chain carries TRBV29-1 and TRBJ2-1, with 9 bases aligning to TRBD2. The germline V gene encodes CDR1 SQVTM and CDR2 ANQGSEA. This CDR3 has 14 residues. V lost 6 bases to trimming and J lost 2 bases; unmatched junction nucleotides: 5. As DNA, the CDR3 is TGCAGCGTGGCCGGGACTAGCCCCTACAATGAGCAGTTCTTC. It specifies CSVAGTSPYNEQFF.

The chain recombines TRBV6-2 or TRBV6-3 with TRBJ1-6; D not certain. Looked up from germline, CDR1 is MNHEY and CDR2 is SVGEGT. Trimming took off 2 bases at V and 7 bases at J, with 9 bases between the two ends. The CDR3 spans 14 residues. CDR3 nucleotides: TGTGCCAGCAGTTACCCAGCTATCAATTCACCCCTCCACTTT. Its translation is CASSYPAINSPLHF.

This clonotype was seen at least ten times. This chain uses TRBV4-2 with TRBJ2-1; no clear D gene. Per germline, CDR1 LGHNA and CDR2 YNFKEQ. Trimming cost V 4 bases and J 5 bases, with 15 bases left between them. This CDR3 has 15 residues. Here the CDR3 DNA reads TGTGCCAGCAGCCCGTCGGCTAGAGAAAACAATGAGCAGTTCTTC. The encoded protein is CASSPSARENNEQFF.

There are many counts of this clonotype. The genes are TRBV7-2 and TRBJ1-6; D may be TRBD1 (6 bases). This CDR3 contains 12 residues. Germline assignment: CDR1 SGHTA and CDR2 FQGNSA. Trimming stripped 4 bases from V and 14 bases from J, with 12 bases between. The CDR3 bases are TGTGCCAGCAGCTATACAGGGAGGGCCCTCCACTTT. Protein sequence: CASSYTGRALHF.

This chain links TRBV5-1 with TRBJ1-2, with D perhaps TRBD1 (5 bases). V was cut by 4 bases and J by 4 bases, with 11 bases left in between. The CDR3 is made up of 13 amino acids. The germline CDR1 and CDR2 sequences are SGHRS and YFSETQ. The CDR3 reads CASSQGRLYGYTF. CDR3 sequence (DNA): TGCGCCAGCAGCCAGGGACGCCTCTATGGCTACACCTTC.

This clonotype has ten or more counts. This chain joins TRBV20-1 and TRBJ2-1; tentatively, D is TRBD2 (6 bases). This CDR3 has 14 residues. V dropped 1 base and J dropped 9 bases, with 16 bases sitting between them. Looked up from germline, CDR1 is DFQATT and CDR2 is SNEGSKA (reference sequence). The CDR3 loop reads CSARVAGSDGEQFF. The CDR3, as DNA: TGCAGTGCTAGAGTGGCCGGGAGCGACGGTGAGCAGTTCTTC.

This clonotype has a count of ten or more. The chain combines TRBV10-3 with TRBJ1-6, with D perhaps TRBD1 (5 bases). Trimming took 8 bases from V and 8 from J, leaving 10 bases between them. Germline V CDR1 and CDR2: ENHRY, SYGVKD. This CDR3 contains 12 residues. This CDR3 reads CAIGRDDSPLHF. The CDR3 DNA is TGTGCCATCGGCAGGGATGATTCACCCCTCCACTTT.

This clonotype was seen ten or more times. The chain joins TRBV24-1 to TRBJ2-5; 9 nucleotides agree with TRBD2. With 3 bases clipped from V and 4 bases from J, the junction kept 8 bases outside the gene matches. The CDR3 sequence is 16 residues long. CDR1 is KGHDR, CDR2 SFDVKD, per germline. The CDR3 DNA reads as TGTGCCACCAGTGATGCGCTAGCGGGGAGGGCAGAGACCCAGTACTTC. The encoded protein is CATSDALAGRAETQYF.

This clonotype appeared many times. The J gene is TRBJ1-1, the V gene TRBV27; D is unclear. Germline loops: CDR1 MNHEY, CDR2 SMNVEV (reference sequence). Trimming left V 5 bases short and J 0 bases short, with 13 bases between. This CDR3 comprises 15 residues. CDR3 DNA: TGTGCCAGCAGTCCGAGAGTCAGCATGAACACTGAAGCTTTCTTT. Its translation: CASSPRVSMNTEAFF.

The chain joins TRBV5-1 to TRBJ2-7; possible D gene TRBD2, 6 bases. The V end lost 5 bases, the J end lost 1 base, and 13 bases lay between the germline ends. Germline V gene data show CDR1 as SGHRS and CDR2 as YFSETQ. The CDR3 has 14 residues. As DNA, the CDR3 is TGCGCCAGCAGGTTTTCCCGGGAGTCCTACGAGCAGTACTTC. Protein sequence: CASRFSRESYEQYF. The full variable domain, with the rest looked up from reference TRBV5-1 and TRBJ2-7, is KAGVTQTPRYLIKTRGQQVTLSCSPISGHRSVSWYQQTPGQGLQFLFEYFSETQRNKGNFPGRFSGRQFSNSRSEMNVSTLELGDSALYLCASRFSRESYEQYFGPGTRLTVT.